This TCR beta chain was documented in a study of cytomegalovirus exposure and HLA in healthy donors. Donors sampled were nominally healthy, though unrecorded immune exposures were likely. The primer mix had 60 Vbeta and 13 Jbeta primers. Data came from immunoSEQ multiplex PCR; TCRdb stores just in-frame clones and leaves some out. The repertoire holds 150,000 or so clones, around 77% seen once, with under 1.5% in the top ten. Trimming removed 7 bases from V and 6 bases from J, with 16 bases in between. Per the germline V gene, CDR1 is MNHNS and CDR2 is SASEGT. The length of the CDR3 is 14 residues. Of note for this clone: Its antigen is not known.

Overall study findings and caveats: Later analysis identified several of the most significant clusters that appeared linked to common viral pathogens. Analysis was performed later, and it showed HLA-associated TCR beta chains to be more clonally expanded than equally common others. Using the classifier, cytomegalovirus status was reportedly diagnosed with high specificity and sensitivity.

The source is a woman under 40 in good health and CMV-seronegative. Sample: PBMCs. This sequence joins TRBV6-1 and TRBJ1-5; D uncertain. This CDR3 is CASIPGESSQPQHF. The CDR3 bases are TGTGCCAGCATTCCCGGGGAATCGAGTCAGCCCCAGCATTTT.